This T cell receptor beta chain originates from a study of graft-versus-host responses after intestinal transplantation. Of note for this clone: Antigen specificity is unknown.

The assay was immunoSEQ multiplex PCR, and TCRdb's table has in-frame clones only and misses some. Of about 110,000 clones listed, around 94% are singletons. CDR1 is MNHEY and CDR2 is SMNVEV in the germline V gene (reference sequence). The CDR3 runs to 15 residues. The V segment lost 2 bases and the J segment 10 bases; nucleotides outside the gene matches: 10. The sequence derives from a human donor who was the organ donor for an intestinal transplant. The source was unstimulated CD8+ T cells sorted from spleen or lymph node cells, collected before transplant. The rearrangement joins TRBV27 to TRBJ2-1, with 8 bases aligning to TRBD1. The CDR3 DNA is TGTGCCAGCAGTTTAGCCCACTGGACAGGGTACGAGCAGTTCTTC. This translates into CASSLAHWTGYEQFF.